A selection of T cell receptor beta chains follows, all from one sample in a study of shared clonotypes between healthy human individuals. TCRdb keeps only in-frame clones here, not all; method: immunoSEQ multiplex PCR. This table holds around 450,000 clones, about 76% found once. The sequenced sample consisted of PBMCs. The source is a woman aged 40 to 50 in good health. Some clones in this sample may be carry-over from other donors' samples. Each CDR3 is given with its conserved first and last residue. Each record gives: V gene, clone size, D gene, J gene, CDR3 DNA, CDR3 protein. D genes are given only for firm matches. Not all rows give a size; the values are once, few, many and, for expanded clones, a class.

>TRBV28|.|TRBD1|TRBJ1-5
TGTGCCAGCAGTTTCTCTGGGACAGGGAGGTTAGGTCAGCCCCAGCATTTT
CASSFSGTGRLGQPQHF
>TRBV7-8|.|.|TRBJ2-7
TGTGCCAGCAGCTCCGCCGGGATCAGAGGGTCCTACGAGCAGTACTTC
CASSSAGIRGSYEQYF
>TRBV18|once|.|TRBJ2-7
TGTGCCAGCTCACCAGATCGGGACGTCTACGAGCAGTACTTC
CASSPDRDVYEQYF
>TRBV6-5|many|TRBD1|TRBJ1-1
TGTGCCAGCAGTTCCACCTCCGGGACAGGGGGCCTGGTGGCTTTCTTT
CASSSTSGTGGLVAFF
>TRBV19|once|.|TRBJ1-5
TGTGCCAGTAGTATAATTCAACAGAGGGGGGGACGTCAGCCCCAGCATTTT
CASSIIQQRGGRQPQHF
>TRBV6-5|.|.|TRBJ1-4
TGTGCCAGCAGTTCGGAGGGGGGAACAACTAATGAAAAACTGTTTTTT
CASSSEGGTTNEKLFF
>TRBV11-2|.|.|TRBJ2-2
TGTGCCAGCAGCTTTACCGGGCCGAAGAACACCGGGGAGCTGTTTTTT
CASSFTGPKNTGELFF
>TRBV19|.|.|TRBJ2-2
TGTGCCAGTAGTCCCCGGCCGGGGGACGGGGAGCTGTTTTTT
CASSPRPGDGELFF
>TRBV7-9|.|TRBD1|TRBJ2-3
TGTGCCAGCAGCGACCGGACAGGGTTGGGGACAGATACGCAGTATTTT
CASSDRTGLGTDTQYF
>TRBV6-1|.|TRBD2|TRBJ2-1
TGTGCCAGCAGAGAACCGGGACTAGCGTCCTACAATGAGCAGTTCTTC
CASREPGLASYNEQFF
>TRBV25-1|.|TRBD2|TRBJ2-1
TGTGCCAGCAAGTCCCTAGCGGACCCATACAATGAGCAGTTCTTC
CASKSLADPYNEQFF
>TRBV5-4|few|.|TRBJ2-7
TGTGCCAGCAGCCGCTCAACGGGGTCCTACGAGCAGTACTTC
CASSRSTGSYEQYF
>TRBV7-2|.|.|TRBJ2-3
TGTGCCAGCAGCTTAGGGACGTCAGATACGCAGTATTTT
CASSLGTSDTQYF
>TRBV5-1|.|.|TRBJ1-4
TGCGCCAGCAGCACAAGGGCGGGGGCAACTAATGAAAAACTGTTTTTT
CASSTRAGATNEKLFF
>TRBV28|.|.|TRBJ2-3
TGTGCCAGCAGTTTGGGTAGACCGAGCACAGATACGCAGTATTTT
CASSLGRPSTDTQYF
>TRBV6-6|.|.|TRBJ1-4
TGTGCCAGCGCCGTTAATGAAAAACTGTTTTTT
CASAVNEKLFF